This T cell receptor (beta chain) is drawn from a study of human T cells and chemical hapten exposure. Study findings and constraints: Those TCRs sitting above 1 in 1000 frequency stayed the same with DPC sensitization. There were significantly more large CDR3 similarity clusters among expanded TCRs than among controls.

TCRdb reprocessed the RACE reads with MiXCR, giving one entry per CDR3 protein. The sample lists 85,000 to 100,000 distinct CDR3 sequences, roughly a quarter seen once, with 10% in the top ten. The time point: patch test 3, about 24 weeks after DPC sensitization. Treatment of the sample: therapeutic diphenylcyclopropenone sensitization with weekly scalp DPC. Donation of samples came from alopecia patients who were 18 to 70 years old and suitable for DPC. About this clonotype: Its target is unknown.

This CDR3 spans 15 amino acids. The V gene lost 2 bases and the J gene lost 2 bases, with 14 bases spanning the gap. The V gene's germline CDR1 is DFQATT and CDR2 SNEGSKA (reference sequence). The input for sequencing was whole blood, taken in connection with sensitization to the hapten diphenylcyclopropenone (DPC). This rearrangement joins TRBV20-1 to TRBJ2-3; D possibly corresponds to TRBD1 (6 bases). The sequence was collected from a man aged 40-55 years with alopecia areata. Some clones in this sample may be carry-over from other donors' samples. CDR3 protein: CSARIRGLITDTQYF. CDR3 coding DNA: TGCAGTGCTAGAATCAGGGGCCTAATCACAGATACGCAGTATTTT.